Below are 7 T cell receptor beta chains sequenced from a single sample in a study of identical twins. TCRdb redid the calling of the 5' RACE reads with MiXCR, one entry per CDR3 protein. The table shows around 1.7 million distinct CDR3 sequences, with less than 40% occurring only once. Sequencing was carried out using cord blood. These receptors came from a newborn girl in good health.

The chain recombines TRBV6-1 with TRBJ1-1; a weak D match, TRBD1 (6 bases). From germline, CDR1 is MNHNS and CDR2 SASEGT. This CDR3 is 14 amino acids long. The V end lost 8 bases, the J end lost 0 bases, and 13 bases lay between the germline ends. CDR3: CASVGQGMNTEAFF. In DNA, the CDR3 is TGTGCCAGCGTAGGGCAGGGGATGAACACTGAAGCTTTCTTT.

A few counts support this clonotype. The chain combines TRBV10-1 with TRBJ2-1, with 9 bases matching TRBD2. The CDR3 extends over 13 amino acids. The V gene end was trimmed by 8 bases and the J gene end by 7 bases; junction bases not matched to a gene: 6. CDR1 is WNHNN and CDR2 is SYGVQD in the germline V gene (reference sequence). CDR3 bases: TGCGCCAGCTGGCTTAGCGGGGGAAATGAGCAGTTCTTC. Translated: CASWLSGGNEQFF.

Written as DNA, the CDR3 is TGTGCCAGCAGTTTAGCGCTTCGGGTGTACGAGCAGTACTTC. This codes for CASSLALRVYEQYF. V is TRBV12-3 or TRBV12-4 and J is TRBJ2-7; D unclear. The V and J ends lost 0 bases and 4 bases respectively, with 10 bases between them. The CDR3 consists of 14 residues.

J is TRBJ2-3 and V is TRBV28, with D perhaps being TRBD1 or TRBD2 (5 bases each). CDR3 length: 15 residues. Trimming removed 4 bases from V and 9 bases from J, with 20 bases in between. Germline-derived CDR1 and CDR2 are MDHEN and SYDVKM. CDR3 protein: CASSSWGPRDSTQYF. The CDR3 region has the DNA TGTGCCAGCAGTTCGTGGGGACCGAGGGATAGCACGCAGTATTTT.

The rearrangement joins TRBV2 to TRBJ2-1, with unresolved D. This CDR3 has 14 amino acids. The V and J ends lost 0 bases and 8 bases respectively, with 11 bases between them. The germline V gene has CDR1 SNHLY and CDR2 FYNNEI. CDR3 sequence reads: CASSEALGRDEQFF. DNA of the CDR3: TGTGCCAGCAGTGAAGCCCTCGGTAGGGATGAGCAGTTCTTC.

V usage is TRBV4-2 and J usage is TRBJ2-1; D uncertain. CDR3 length equals 16 residues. V lost 0 bases, J lost 0 bases, and 9 bases lay in between. Germline CDR1 reads LGHNA; CDR2 reads YNFKEQ. The CDR3: CASSQDGQDSYNEQFF. The CDR3, as DNA: TGTGCCAGCAGCCAAGATGGGCAGGACTCCTACAATGAGCAGTTCTTC.

This clonotype was recorded once. V gene TRBV20-1 combines with J gene TRBJ2-7; 8 positions agree with TRBD1. The ends lost 6 bases at V and 5 bases at J; junction bases unmatched: 6. The V gene's germline CDR1 is DFQATT and CDR2 SNEGSKA (reference sequence). The CDR3 is 12 residues long. The CDR3 region is CSATDRVDEQYF. CDR3 bases: TGCAGTGCCACGGACAGGGTGGACGAGCAGTACTTC.